This TCR beta chain was sequenced during a study of T cell clonality in common variable immunodeficiency. CDR3 length: 10 amino acids. Between the trimmed V and J ends, which lost 8 bases and 6 bases, there was a span of 7 bases. The germline gives CDR1 KGHSH, CDR2 LQKENI. Comments on this clone: Its antigen is currently unknown. The read ends 3 residues shy of where the CDR3 ends; the end is completed using the germline J gene.

The assay was immunoSEQ multiplex PCR, and TCRdb's table has in-frame clones only and misses some. The sample lists about 28,000 clones, none appearing once, the ten largest making up approximately 13%. Study-wide results and caveats: Compared with controls, CVID subjects had fewer shared TCRbeta clones. Common variable immunodeficiency TCR beta sequences reportedly had fewer deletions and N-nucleotide insertions.

This receptor was identified in a person between 18 and 75 years old in good health. The specimen sequenced was peripheral blood mononuclear cells. The V and J genes are TRBV18 and TRBJ2-5, with a tentative D call TRBD1 (6 bases). The CDR3 reads CASRDKTQYF. The part of the CDR3 DNA that was read is TGTGCCAGCCGGGACAAGACC.